Below are 14 T cell receptor beta chains sequenced from a single sample in a study of T cells after yellow fever vaccination. A single record per CDR3 protein comes from TCRdb applying MiXCR to the 5' RACE reads. The sample holds about 50,000 distinct CDR3 sequences; about 5.6% are singletons and the top ten take roughly 31%. This specimen was PBMCs, either bulk or a sorted T-cell subset (CD4+, CD8+, memory, or dextramer-sorted; not recorded which), taken on the day of the yellow fever booster vaccination. Every receptor here comes from a man aged 18-30 years who received the YFV17D yellow fever vaccine.

This clonotype showed up many times. V gene TRBV4-3 combines with J gene TRBJ1-6; D possibly corresponds to TRBD1 (6 bases). CDR1 and CDR2 from the germline V gene are LGHNA and YSLEER. The CDR3 totals 15 residues. V shed 0 bases and J shed 10 bases, with 13 bases lying between them. The CDR3 DNA reads as TGCGCCAGCAGCCAAGATGCGGGGGCTAGGTCACCCCTCCACTTT. Translation: CASSQDAGARSPLHF.

This clonotype was observed a handful of times. This sequence joins TRBV6-2 or TRBV6-3 and TRBJ2-2; D may match TRBD1 or TRBD2 (6 bases each). The V and J ends lost 2 bases and 1 base respectively, with 11 bases between them. Germline V gives CDR1 MNHEY, CDR2 SVGEGT. The CDR3 has 16 amino acids. CDR3 region: CASSYGGTKNTGELFF. The CDR3 DNA reads TGTGCCAGCAGTTACGGAGGGACAAAGAACACCGGGGAGCTGTTTTTT.

This clonotype was seen a handful of times. The rearrangement uses TRBV7-9 and TRBJ1-1, with D maybe TRBD1 (6 bases). Germline lookup yields CDR1 SEHNR and CDR2 FQNEAQ (reference sequence). CDR3 length: 14 residues. Trimming removed 6 bases at V and 4 bases at J, with 15 bases between. The CDR3 here is CASRHTGSATEAFF. The CDR3 nucleotides are TGTGCCAGCAGGCACACAGGGTCGGCCACTGAAGCTTTCTTT.

This clonotype occurred a few times. The chain joins TRBV4-1 to TRBJ2-7; TRBD2 agrees at 9 bases. Germline lookup yields CDR1 MGHRA and CDR2 YSYEKL. The CDR3 is made up of 14 amino acids. V was pared by 1 base and J by 6 bases, with 4 bases of the junction left unmatched. DNA for the CDR3: TGCGCCAGCAGCCAAGGGCTAGCGGGGACCGAGCAGTACTTC. It is translated as CASSQGLAGTEQYF.

This clonotype was observed many times. V is TRBV27 and J is TRBJ1-2; D remains ambiguous. CDR3 length: 15 residues. Germline lookup yields CDR1 MNHEY and CDR2 SMNVEV (reference sequence). Trimming took 5 bases from V and 3 from J, leaving 16 bases between them. CDR3 sequence: CASSPTVYSYYGYTF. CDR3 coding DNA: TGTGCCAGCAGTCCAACCGTTTACAGCTACTATGGCTACACCTTC.

This clonotype was counted ten times or more. The chain has TRBV6-5 and TRBJ2-2; D possibly corresponds to TRBD2 (6 bases). The CDR3 loop spans 15 amino acids. Germline values: CDR1 MNHEY, CDR2 SVGAGI. V lost 6 bases to trimming and J lost 3 bases, with 14 bases between them. The CDR3 DNA reads as TGTGCCAGCAGATCCGGGACTCCTTACACCGGGGAGCTGTTTTTT. It yields the protein CASRSGTPYTGELFF.

This clonotype appeared a few times. The V call is TRBV6-2 or TRBV6-3, the J call TRBJ1-2; TRBD1 aligns across 8 bases. CDR1 is MNHEY and CDR2 is SVGEGT in the germline V gene. The CDR3 is 14 amino acids. The V and J ends lost 1 base and 6 bases, in that order; junction bases with no gene match: 4. The CDR3 loop is CASSYLSGGDGYTF. The CDR3 coding sequence is TGTGCCAGCAGTTACTTATCAGGGGGCGATGGCTACACCTTC.

This clonotype was detected ten times or more. The gene calls are TRBV6-6 and TRBJ1-2; 8 nucleotides match TRBD1. The trim removed 4 bases at V and 8 bases at J, leaving 3 bases unmatched. CDR1 and CDR2 (germline): MNHNY, SVGAGI (reference sequence). CDR3 size: 12 residues. CDR3 residues: CASSFDRGGYTF. The CDR3 nucleotides read TGTGCCAGCAGTTTCGACAGGGGCGGCTACACCTTC.

There are many counts of this clonotype. V is TRBV4-3 and J is TRBJ2-2, with D uncertain. The CDR3 covers 13 residues. Germline-derived CDR1 and CDR2 are LGHNA and YSLEER. The germline V and J ends were trimmed by 3 bases and 7 bases, with 9 bases remaining between them. The CDR3 reads CASSQFVGGELFF. The CDR3 DNA reads TGCGCCAGCAGCCAGTTCGTGGGCGGGGAGCTGTTTTTT.

This clonotype was seen only a few times. This chain uses TRBV6-5 with TRBJ1-2, with D maybe TRBD1 (5 bases). Germline V gives CDR1 MNHEY, CDR2 SVGAGI. V was clipped by 5 bases and J by 6 bases, with 22 bases between them. The CDR3 contains 16 residues. CDR3 protein: CASSRGVGVGRDGYTF. Here the CDR3 DNA reads TGTGCCAGCAGTAGAGGGGTCGGCGTGGGACGAGATGGCTACACCTTC.

The genes are TRBV4-2 and TRBJ2-7, with TRBD1 matching 7 bases. This CDR3 has 15 residues. The germline gives CDR1 LGHNA, CDR2 YNFKEQ. J gave up 4 bases and V 1 base, and 7 bases lay outside the gene matches. CDR3 sequence reads: CASSQAPGTAYEQYF. The CDR3 DNA is TGTGCCAGCAGCCAAGCCCCCGGGACAGCGTACGAGCAGTACTTC.

This chain uses TRBV2 with TRBJ2-3, with 9 bases fitting TRBD2. CDR3 size: 16 residues. Germline values: CDR1 SNHLY, CDR2 FYNNEI. Trimming removed 6 bases from V and 7 bases from J; junction bases left unmatched: 14. The CDR3, as DNA: TGTGCCAGCAGAGAGCCGGGACTAGCTTGGGTGCATACGCAGTATTTT. Its protein is CASREPGLAWVHTQYF.

This clonotype has ten or more counts. The chain employs TRBV7-2 and TRBJ2-3; D might be TRBD2 (5 bases). Per germline, CDR1 SGHTA and CDR2 FQGNSA. The CDR3 has 14 amino acids. V was cut by 1 base and J by 4 bases, with 9 bases left in between. The CDR3 is CASSLGWRADTQYF. The CDR3 bases are TGTGCCAGCAGCTTAGGATGGCGGGCAGATACGCAGTATTTT. Supplemented by reference TRBV7-2 and TRBJ2-3, the full variable domain reads GAGVSQSPSNKVTEKGKDVELRCDPISGHTALYWYRQSLGQGLEFLIYFQGNSAPDKSGLPSDRFSAERTGGSVSTLTIQRTQQEDSAVYLCASSLGWRADTQYFGPGTRLTVL.

The CDR3 DNA is TGTGCCAGCAGCTTATGGTCAGATACGCAGTATTTT. Its protein product is CASSLWSDTQYF. V is TRBV11-2 and J is TRBJ2-3; the D is unclear. The CDR3 spans 12 residues. From germline, CDR1 is SGHAT and CDR2 FQNNGV. With 2 bases removed from V and 4 bases from J, the gap between germline ends came to 4 bases.